This TCR beta chain came from a study of PD-1 blockade in classical Hodgkin lymphoma. Relapse was seen in all patients after autologous stem cell transplantation, and brentuximab vedotin exposure was variable. TCRdb's table, derived via immunoSEQ multiplex PCR, lists solely in-frame clones and lacks some. The sample yields some 62,000 clones, around 88% seen once. The CDR3 has 17 amino acids. V was shortened by 0 bases and J by 1 base, with 15 bases between the two germline ends. Study findings and constraints: By C4D1, diversity of CD4+ TCRs had risen significantly, whereas that of CD8+ TCRs had not. Newly diagnosed and completely responding patients shared comparable baseline diversity.

On this clone itself: The antigen remains unidentified.

This sequence was found in a human donor with classical Hodgkin lymphoma. J is TRBJ1-1 and V is TRBV23-1; D unresolved. TRBV23-1 is an ORF; its function is uncertain. This specimen was peripheral blood mononuclear cells (PBMCs), taken at baseline. In nucleotides, the CDR3 is TGCGCCAGCAGTCAATCGTGGGCCGGGCCCCGGAACACTGAAGCTTTCTTT. Encoded protein: CASSQSWAGPRNTEAFF.